The present T cell receptor (beta chain) was sequenced within a study of CD8+ T cells in alopecia areata. The study's findings and limits: Lesional tissue from the scalp (especially in alopecia totalis/universalis) showed higher clonality than normal scalp. With patients, TCR sharing proved less clear than in mice, a difference possibly related to HLA.

Extraction and reverse transcription of RNA yielded cDNA as the sequencing template. Generated by immunoSEQ multiplex PCR, the TCRdb table keeps only in-frame clones and is missing some. The sample lists about 180,000 clones; just under 60% were seen once. Lesional scalp tissue (obtained by punch biopsy) and peripheral blood were collected from alopecia areata patients. With regard to this clone: Its antigen is undetermined.

This TCR was recovered from a human donor with alopecia areata. The sample was CD4+ T cells sorted from blood, taken at week 0.

CDR3 region: CASSHRTGRNTEAFF. CDR3 nucleotide sequence: TGTGCCAGTAGTCATCGGACTGGAAGGAACACTGAAGCTTTCTTT. The rearrangement uses TRBV19 and TRBJ1-1; D is ambiguous. V lost 5 bases to trimming and J lost 1 base, with 14 bases between them. The CDR3 extends over 15 amino acids. Germline CDR1 reads LNHDA; CDR2 reads SQIVND (reference sequence). The entire variable domain, with the rest obtained from reference TRBV19 and TRBJ1-1, is as follows: DGGITQSPKYLFRKEGQNVTLSCEQNLNHDAMYWYRQDPGQGLRLIYYSQIVNDFQKGDIAEGYSVSREKKESFPLTVTSAQKNPTAFYLCASSHRTGRNTEAFFGQGTRLTVV.